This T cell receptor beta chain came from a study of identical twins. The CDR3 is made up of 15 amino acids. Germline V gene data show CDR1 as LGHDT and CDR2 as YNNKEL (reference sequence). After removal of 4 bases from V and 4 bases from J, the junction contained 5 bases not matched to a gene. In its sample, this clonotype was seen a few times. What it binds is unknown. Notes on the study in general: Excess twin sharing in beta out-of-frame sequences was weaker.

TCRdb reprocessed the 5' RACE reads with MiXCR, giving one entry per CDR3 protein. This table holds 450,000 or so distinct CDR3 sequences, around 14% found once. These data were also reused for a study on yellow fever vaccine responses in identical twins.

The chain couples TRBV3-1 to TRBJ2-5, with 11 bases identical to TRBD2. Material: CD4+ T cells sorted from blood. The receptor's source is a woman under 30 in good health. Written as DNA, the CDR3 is TGTGCCAGCAGCCTACTAGCGGGAGTTGTAGAGACCCAGTACTTC. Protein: CASSLLAGVVETQYF.